Sequencing of this T cell receptor beta chain was carried out in a study of T-cell memory formation after mild COVID-19. TCRdb independently ran MiXCR on the 5' RACE reads; one entry per CDR3 protein. The sample includes about 400,000 distinct CDR3 sequences, around 24% of them seen just once. This clonotype was detected only a few times. The CDR3 covers 16 residues. V shed 0 bases and J 1 base; nucleotides not matched to a gene: 3. Germline CDR1 reads MGHRA; CDR2 reads YSYEKL. The genes are TRBV4-1 and TRBJ1-1, with 9 bases that match TRBD1. This TCR came from an adult woman who had mild COVID-19 (a few samples of this study predate the infection). Cell type and time point are not known. Sequencing used PBMCs or a T cell subset sorted from them (not recorded which). DNA of the CDR3: TGCGCCAGCAGCCAAGATTCGACAGGGGGGAACACTGAAGCTTTCTTT. This codes for CASSQDSTGGNTEAFF.